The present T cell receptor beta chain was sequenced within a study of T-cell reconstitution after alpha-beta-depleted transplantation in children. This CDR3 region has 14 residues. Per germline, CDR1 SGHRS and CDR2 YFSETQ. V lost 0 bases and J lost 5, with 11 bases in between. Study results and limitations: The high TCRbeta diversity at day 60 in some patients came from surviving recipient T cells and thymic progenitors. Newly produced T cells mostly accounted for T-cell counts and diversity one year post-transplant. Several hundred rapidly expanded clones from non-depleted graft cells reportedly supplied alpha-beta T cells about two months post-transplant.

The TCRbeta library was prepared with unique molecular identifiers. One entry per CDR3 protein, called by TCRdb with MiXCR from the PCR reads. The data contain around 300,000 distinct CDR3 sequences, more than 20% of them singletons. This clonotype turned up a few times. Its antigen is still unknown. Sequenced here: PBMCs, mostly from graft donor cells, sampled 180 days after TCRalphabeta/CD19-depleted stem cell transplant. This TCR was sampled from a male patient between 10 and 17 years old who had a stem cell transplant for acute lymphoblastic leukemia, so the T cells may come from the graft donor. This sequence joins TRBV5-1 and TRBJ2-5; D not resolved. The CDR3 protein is CASSLGYKRETQYF. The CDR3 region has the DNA TGCGCCAGCAGCTTGGGGTACAAACGGGAGACCCAGTACTTC. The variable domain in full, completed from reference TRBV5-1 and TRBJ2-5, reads KAGVTQTPRYLIKTRGQQVTLSCSPISGHRSVSWYQQTPGQGLQFLFEYFSETQRNKGNFPGRFSGRQFSNSRSEMNVSTLELGDSALYLCASSLGYKRETQYFGPGTRLLVL.